A selection of T cell receptor beta chains follows, all from one sample in a study of metastatic and nonmetastatic thyroid tumors. TCRdb called clones again from the PCR reads with MiXCR. The table includes about 20,000 clones, approximately 30% detected once. What was sequenced was tumor tissue. These receptors originate from a female donor with papillary thyroid cancer or a benign thyroid nodule (not recorded which). Some clones in this sample may be carry-over from other donors' samples. Each CDR3 is given without its conserved first and last residue. The D gene is left open where the match is weak.

d_gene: TRBD2
v_gene: TRBV30
j_gene: TRBJ2-3
CDR3aa: AWTLAGGTDTQY

d_gene: .
v_gene: TRBV3-1
j_gene: TRBJ1-6
CDR3aa: ASSPKWEGEPLH

d_gene: TRBD1
v_gene: TRBV6-4
j_gene: TRBJ2-3
CDR3aa: ASSYSGTGSDTQY

d_gene: .
v_gene: TRBV2
j_gene: TRBJ1-5
CDR3aa: ASSPDPRYQPQH

d_gene: .
v_gene: TRBV4-3
j_gene: TRBJ1-4
CDR3aa: ASSQEGTSRGSGSGEKLF

d_gene: .
v_gene: TRBV18
j_gene: TRBJ1-1
CDR3aa: ASSPGQRGTEAF

d_gene: .
v_gene: TRBV6-1
j_gene: TRBJ2-6
CDR3aa: ATRTDSSGANVLT

d_gene: .
v_gene: TRBV10-1
j_gene: TRBJ1-4
CDR3aa: ASSEQVGGGCEKMF

d_gene: TRBD1
v_gene: TRBV28
j_gene: TRBJ2-2
CDR3aa: ASSSGTGGTGELF

d_gene: TRBD1
v_gene: TRBV6-1
j_gene: TRBJ2-1
CDR3aa: ASISTGGPYNEQF

d_gene: TRBD2
v_gene: TRBV7-2
j_gene: TRBJ2-5
CDR3aa: ASSLGVAGAKETQY

d_gene: .
v_gene: TRBV9
j_gene: TRBJ2-3
CDR3aa: ASSEDITRGDTQY

d_gene: .
v_gene: TRBV13
j_gene: TRBJ1-1
CDR3aa: ASSSKRMNTEVF

d_gene: TRBD1
v_gene: TRBV6-1
j_gene: TRBJ1-5
CDR3aa: ASRGTGNQPQH

d_gene: TRBD1
v_gene: TRBV18
j_gene: TRBJ1-5
CDR3aa: ASSQGAFQPQH

d_gene: .
v_gene: TRBV6-1
j_gene: TRBJ1-1
CDR3aa: ASSLLSGAPNTEAF

d_gene: TRBD1
v_gene: TRBV20-1
j_gene: TRBJ1-2
CDR3aa: SARYRQGAYGYT

d_gene: .
v_gene: TRBV6-4
j_gene: TRBJ1-1
CDR3aa: ASSRTGRPEAF